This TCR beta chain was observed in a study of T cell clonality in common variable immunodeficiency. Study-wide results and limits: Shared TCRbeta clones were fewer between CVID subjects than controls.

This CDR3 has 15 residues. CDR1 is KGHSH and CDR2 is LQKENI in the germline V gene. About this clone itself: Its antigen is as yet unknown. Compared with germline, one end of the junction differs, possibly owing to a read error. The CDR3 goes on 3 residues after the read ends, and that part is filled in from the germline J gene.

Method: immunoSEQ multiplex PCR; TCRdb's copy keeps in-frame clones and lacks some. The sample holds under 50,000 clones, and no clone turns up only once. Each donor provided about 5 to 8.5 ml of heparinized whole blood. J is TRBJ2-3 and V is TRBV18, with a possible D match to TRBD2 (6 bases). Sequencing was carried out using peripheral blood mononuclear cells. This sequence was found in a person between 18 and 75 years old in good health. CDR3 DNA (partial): TGTGCCAGCTCACTAAGACTAGACGCCCCAGAGACG. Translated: CASSLRLDAPET. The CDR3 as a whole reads CASSLRLDAPETQYF.